Below are 29 T cell receptor beta chains sequenced from a single sample in a study of cytomegalovirus exposure and HLA in healthy donors. PCR primers comprised 60 Vbeta and 13 Jbeta primers. Profiled with immunoSEQ multiplex PCR; TCRdb holds only in-frame clones, not every one. The sample includes roughly 110,000 clones, around 67% seen only once; the top ten take about 14%. Sequenced sample: PBMCs. The receptors come from a woman aged 40 to 55 in good health and CMV-seropositive.

V and J are TRBV9 and TRBJ1-6; 9 positions match TRBD1. This CDR3 region has 15 residues. With V trimmed by 3 bases and J by 10 bases, 8 bases remained unmatched. Germline CDR1 SGDLS, CDR2 YYNGEE. The CDR3 loop is CASSGPGQGNSPLHF. CDR3 coding DNA: TGTGCCAGCAGCGGTCCGGGACAGGGAAACTCACCCCTCCACTTT.

The chain has TRBV11-3 and TRBJ2-2; no reliable D call. The germline V and J ends were trimmed by 1 base and 6 bases, with 6 bases remaining between them. The V gene's germline CDR1 is SGHNT and CDR2 YENEEA. This CDR3 has 13 residues. CDR3 coding DNA: TGTGCCAGCAGCTTAGGACGGGCCGGGGAGCTGTTTTTT. Protein: CASSLGRAGELFF.

V is TRBV2 and J is TRBJ1-2; weak D call: TRBD1 (6 bases). This CDR3 has 14 amino acids. CDR1 is SNHLY, CDR2 FYNNEI, per germline. The ends were cut back, 2 bases at V and 5 bases at J, with 12 bases in the middle. The CDR3 region is CASSEQGGRYGYTF. In DNA, the CDR3 is TGTGCCAGCAGTGAACAAGGGGGTCGGTATGGCTACACCTTC.

The gene calls are TRBV19 and TRBJ2-3; no definite D call. CDR1 and CDR2 from the germline V gene are LNHDA and SQIVND (reference sequence). The CDR3 contains 14 residues. Trimming removed 2 bases at V and 2 bases at J, with 8 bases between. CDR3 loop: CASSISLITDTQYF. The CDR3 DNA reads TGTGCCAGTAGTATAAGTCTAATCACAGATACGCAGTATTTT. The variable domain in full, completed from reference TRBV19 and TRBJ2-3, reads DGGITQSPKYLFRKEGQNVTLSCEQNLNHDAMYWYRQDPGQGLRLIYYSQIVNDFQKGDIAEGYSVSREKKESFPLTVTSAQKNPTAFYLCASSISLITDTQYFGPGTRLTVL.

CDR3 nucleotides: TGCGCCAGCAGCCTCGACAGGGGGTACAATGAGCAGTTCTTC. This translates into CASSLDRGYNEQFF. The chain employs TRBV4-1 and TRBJ2-1, with 9 bases identical to TRBD1. CDR3 length: 14 residues. Germline CDR1 MGHRA, CDR2 YSYEKL. V dropped 4 bases and J dropped 4; count of bases not matched to a gene: 2.

The V call is TRBV27, the J call TRBJ1-1, with 7 bases fitting TRBD1. With V trimmed by 3 bases and J by 5 bases, 3 bases remained unmatched. This CDR3 region has 13 residues. Germline V gene data show CDR1 as MNHEY and CDR2 as SMNVEV (reference sequence). This chain's CDR3 is CASSLQGGTEAFF. Here the CDR3 DNA reads TGTGCCAGCAGTTTGCAGGGGGGAACTGAAGCTTTCTTT.

The V gene is TRBV5-4, the J gene TRBJ1-4; 7 bases fit TRBD1. The J segment lost 4 bases and the V segment lost 4 bases, leaving 4 bases of the junction unmatched. Germline V lookup: CDR1 SGHNT, CDR2 YYREEE (reference sequence). The CDR3 contains 14 residues. CDR3 in amino acids: CASSQGQLNEKLFF. Here the CDR3 DNA reads TGTGCCAGCAGCCAGGGACAGCTTAATGAAAAACTGTTTTTT.

V gene TRBV2 combines with J gene TRBJ2-1; D gene ambiguous. Deletions cut 6 bases from V and 2 bases from J, with 11 bases between. CDR3 size: 14 residues. Germline CDR1 reads SNHLY; CDR2 reads FYNNEI. The CDR3 DNA follows: TGTGCCAGCAGCCTCGGAGAGGCCTACAATGAGCAGTTCTTC. It translates to CASSLGEAYNEQFF.

This rearrangement joins TRBV25-1 to TRBJ1-6, with a weak D call TRBD1 (5 bases). Germline-derived CDR1 and CDR2 are MGHDK and SYGVNS. CDR3 length: 14 residues. The ends were cut back, 2 bases at V and 7 bases at J, with 9 bases in the middle. In nucleotides, the CDR3 is TGTGCCAGCAGTGAACACAGACAGAATTCACCCCTCCACTTT. It is translated as CASSEHRQNSPLHF.

The chain combines TRBV6-1 with TRBJ1-3; no reliable D call. V was cut by 1 base and J by 0 bases, with 7 bases left in between. Germline V CDR1 and CDR2: MNHNS, SASEGT. The CDR3 is made up of 15 amino acids. The CDR3 coding sequence is TGTGCCAGCAGTGAAGGTAGCTACTCTGGAAACACCATATATTTT. It translates to CASSEGSYSGNTIYF.

This clone was recorded once. The chain recombines TRBV15 with TRBJ2-1, with TRBD2 identical over 7 bases. Germline V gene sequence: CDR1 LNHNV, CDR2 YYDKDF (reference sequence). V dropped 3 bases and J dropped 4; count of bases not matched to a gene: 3. This CDR3 spans 14 amino acids. The CDR3 spells CATSRPGGYNEQFF. The CDR3 bases are TGTGCCACCAGCAGGCCCGGGGGGTACAATGAGCAGTTCTTC.

DNA for the CDR3: TGTGCCAGCAGTTCACAGGGTAGCACTGAAGCTTTCTTT. Its protein product is CASSSQGSTEAFF. The chain uses TRBV11-2 and TRBJ1-1; D is possibly TRBD1 (6 bases). The germline CDR1 and CDR2 sequences are SGHAT and FQNNGV. There are 13 residues in the CDR3. The V gene lost 6 bases and the J gene lost 4 bases, with 12 bases spanning the gap.

The chain employs TRBV6-1 and TRBJ2-2; TRBD1 matches 8 bases. V gave up 8 bases and J gave up 7 bases; unmatched junction bases: 6. Per the germline V gene, CDR1 is MNHNS and CDR2 is SASEGT. CDR3 length: 13 amino acids. The CDR3 protein is CASLRGQGGELFF. CDR3 nucleotides: TGTGCCAGCCTCCGAGGACAGGGCGGGGAGCTGTTTTTT.

This clone was recorded once. The J gene is TRBJ1-2, the V gene TRBV4-2; no clear D gene. The CDR3 covers 15 residues. Germline CDR1 LGHNA, CDR2 YNFKEQ. V was pared by 0 bases and J by 4 bases, with 12 bases between. The CDR3 region is CASSQEVSQLYGYTF. In DNA form, the CDR3 reads TGTGCCAGCAGCCAAGAAGTTTCACAGCTCTATGGCTACACCTTC.

V and J are TRBV5-1 and TRBJ2-1; D perhaps matches TRBD2 (6 bases). V lost 3 bases to trimming and J lost 5 bases, with 12 bases between them. The CDR3 is 14 residues long. Per the germline V gene, CDR1 is SGHRS and CDR2 is YFSETQ. In DNA, the CDR3 is TGCGCCAGCAGCTCGCGGGGATCTAACAATGAGCAGTTCTTC. It codes for CASSSRGSNNEQFF.

V usage is TRBV6-1 and J usage is TRBJ1-5; 7 positions agree with TRBD1. This CDR3 is 11 amino acids long. The trim removed 10 bases at V and 5 bases at J, leaving 2 bases unmatched. Germline V gene data show CDR1 as MNHNS and CDR2 as SASEGT. The CDR3 DNA reads as TGTGCCACACAGGGGTATCAGCCCCAGCATTTT. Protein sequence: CATQGYQPQHF.

This chain uses TRBV30 with TRBJ2-7; D unclear. The ends were cut back, 0 bases at V and 5 bases at J, with 5 bases in the middle. The CDR3 length is 11 residues. CDR1 and CDR2 (germline): GTSNPN, SVGIG (reference sequence). The CDR3 coding sequence is TGTGCCTGGAGTGTCAGGCACGAGCAGTACTTC. It is translated as CAWSVRHEQYF.

In its sample, this clone was seen a few times. The chain recombines TRBV5-5 with TRBJ2-1; 8 bases fit TRBD2. J lost 1 base, V lost 4 bases, and 7 bases had no gene match. CDR3 size: 16 residues. Per the germline V gene, CDR1 is SGHKS and CDR2 is YYEKEE (reference sequence). CDR3 residues: CASSNSGVGSYNEQFF. The CDR3 coding sequence is TGTGCCAGCAGCAATAGCGGGGTAGGGTCCTACAATGAGCAGTTCTTC.

The J gene is TRBJ2-2, the V gene TRBV7-2; no firm D call. The CDR3 is 14 residues long. From germline, CDR1 is SGHTA and CDR2 FQGNSA. Trimming took 4 bases from V and 7 from J, leaving 13 bases between them. CDR3 protein: CASSWQEFGGELFF. CDR3 coding DNA: TGTGCCAGCAGCTGGCAGGAATTTGGCGGGGAGCTGTTTTTT.

CDR3 region: CAWSVSRVVAGGQETQYF. The CDR3 nucleotides are TGTGCCTGGAGTGTATCCCGTGTGGTAGCGGGGGGGCAAGAGACCCAGTACTTC. J is TRBJ2-5 and V is TRBV30, with 11 bases that match TRBD2. V gave up 0 bases and J gave up 2 bases; unmatched junction bases: 11. In germline, CDR1 is GTSNPN, CDR2 SVGIG (reference sequence). The CDR3 sequence is 18 residues long. The entire variable domain, with the rest obtained from reference TRBV30 and TRBJ2-5, is as follows: SQTIHQWPATLVQPVGSPLSLECTVEGTSNPNLYWYRQAAGRGLQLLFYSVGIGQISSEVPQNLSASRPQDRQFILSSKKLLLSDSGFYLCAWSVSRVVAGGQETQYFGPGTRLLVL.

The chain uses TRBV19 and TRBJ2-2, with a weak D call TRBD2 (7 bases). In germline, CDR1 is LNHDA, CDR2 SQIVND (reference sequence). V lost 7 bases and J 5 bases, leaving 23 bases between the germline ends. The CDR3 extends over 17 amino acids. The CDR3 DNA follows: TGTGCCAGTAAAGCGGCGGGGGCCTTCCGTTGGACCGGGGAGCTGTTTTTT. Its protein product is CASKAAGAFRWTGELFF.

The chain carries TRBV4-1 and TRBJ2-5; the D gene is possibly TRBD2 (5 bases). The CDR3 is 14 residues long. Germline loops: CDR1 MGHRA, CDR2 YSYEKL. The V end was cut by 1 base, the J end by 5 bases, with 11 bases between. In nucleotides, the CDR3 is TGCGCCAGCAGCCAAGGGACTGCCAAGGAGACCCAGTACTTC. This sequence encodes CASSQGTAKETQYF.

The chain joins TRBV9 to TRBJ1-1; 7 bases fit TRBD1. This CDR3 is built from 14 residues. Germline V lookup: CDR1 SGDLS, CDR2 YYNGEE. The J segment lost 5 bases and the V segment lost 4 bases, leaving 8 bases of the junction unmatched. The CDR3 loop reads CASSTQGDGTEAFF. For the CDR3, the DNA is TGTGCCAGCAGCACCCAGGGGGATGGGACTGAAGCTTTCTTT.

This clone showed up just a few times. J is TRBJ1-1 and V is TRBV29-1, with D perhaps TRBD1 (5 bases). V was trimmed by 4 bases and J by 1 base, leaving 10 bases between them. Germline CDR1 and CDR2: SQVTM and ANQGSEA. The CDR3 covers 13 residues. In DNA, the CDR3 is TGCAGCGTTGGGGTCGGACAGAACACTGAAGCTTTCTTT. Translating it yields CSVGVGQNTEAFF.

The chain has TRBV2 and TRBJ2-4, with 7 bases that match TRBD1. The CDR3 consists of 12 residues. V lost 6 bases to trimming and J lost 11 bases; unmatched junction nucleotides: 7. Looked up from germline, CDR1 is SNHLY and CDR2 is FYNNEI. CDR3 sequence: CASREQGSVQYF. CDR3 DNA sequence: TGTGCCAGCAGGGAACAGGGGAGCGTTCAGTACTTC.

V usage is TRBV5-4 and J usage is TRBJ1-6; TRBD1 might be the D (6 bases). The V gene lost 0 bases and the J gene lost 8 bases, with 18 bases spanning the gap. This CDR3 is 17 amino acids long. Germline CDR1 reads SGHNT; CDR2 reads YYREEE (reference sequence). The CDR3 loop is CASSLDMGDRIDSPLHF. The CDR3 DNA reads TGTGCCAGCAGCTTGGATATGGGAGACAGGATCGATTCACCCCTCCACTTT.

The rearrangement uses TRBV10-3 and TRBJ1-5; D remains ambiguous. The CDR3 consists of 12 residues. The germline gives CDR1 ENHRY, CDR2 SYGVKD. Trimming stripped 2 bases from V and 7 bases from J, with 6 bases between. The chain's CDR3 is CAISEGQQPQHF. The CDR3 bases are TGTGCCATCAGTGAGGGCCAACAGCCCCAGCATTTT.

V usage is TRBV29-1 and J usage is TRBJ1-1; no definite D call. From germline, CDR1 is SQVTM and CDR2 ANQGSEA. V gave up 7 bases and J gave up 0 bases, with 15 bases separating them. This CDR3 comprises 14 residues. The CDR3 loop is CSGTGPSVNTEAFF. In DNA form, the CDR3 reads TGCAGCGGCACTGGTCCTTCGGTGAACACTGAAGCTTTCTTT. The full variable domain, completed using reference TRBV29-1 and TRBJ1-1, is SAVISQKPSRDICQRGTSLTIQCQVDSQVTMMFWYRQQPGQSLTLIATANQGSEATYESGFVIDKFPISRPNLTFSTLTVSNMSPEDSSIYLCSGTGPSVNTEAFFGQGTRLTVV.

In this sample, this clone turned up once. This chain uses TRBV5-1 with TRBJ2-7, with a weak D call TRBD2 (6 bases). V lost 4 bases, J lost 5 bases, and 10 bases lay in between. In germline, CDR1 is SGHRS, CDR2 YFSETQ. This CDR3 spans 12 amino acids. In DNA, the CDR3 is TGCGCCAGCAGCCGGGGCGGGGACGAGCAGTACTTC. Its protein is CASSRGGDEQYF.